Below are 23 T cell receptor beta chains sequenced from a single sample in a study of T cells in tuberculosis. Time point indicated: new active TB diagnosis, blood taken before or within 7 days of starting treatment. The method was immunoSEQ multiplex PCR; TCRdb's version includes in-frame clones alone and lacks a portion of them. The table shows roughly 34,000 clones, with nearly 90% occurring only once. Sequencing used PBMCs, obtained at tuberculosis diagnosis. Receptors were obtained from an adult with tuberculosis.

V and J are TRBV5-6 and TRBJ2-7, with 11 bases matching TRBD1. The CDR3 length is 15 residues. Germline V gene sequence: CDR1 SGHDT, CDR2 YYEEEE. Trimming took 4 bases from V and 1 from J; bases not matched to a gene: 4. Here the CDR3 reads CASSPDRGQSYEQYF. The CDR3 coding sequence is TGTGCCAGCAGCCCGGACAGGGGGCAGTCCTACGAGCAGTACTTC.

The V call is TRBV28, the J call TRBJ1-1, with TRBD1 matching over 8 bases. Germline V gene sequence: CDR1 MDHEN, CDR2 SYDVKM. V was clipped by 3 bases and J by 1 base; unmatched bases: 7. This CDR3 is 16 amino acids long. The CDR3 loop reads CASSFRDRLGNTEAFF. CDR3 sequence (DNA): TGTGCCAGCAGTTTTAGGGACAGGTTGGGGAACACTGAAGCTTTCTTT. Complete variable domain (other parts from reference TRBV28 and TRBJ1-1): DVKVTQSSRYLVKRTGEKVFLECVQDMDHENMFWYRQDPGLGLRLIYFSYDVKMKEKGDIPEGYSVSREKKERFSLILESASTNQTSMYLCASSFRDRLGNTEAFFGQGTRLTVV.

The CDR3 loop is CATLDSYSYEQYF. Written as DNA, the CDR3 is TGTGCCACCCTAGACAGTTACTCCTACGAGCAGTACTTC. The chain combines TRBV7-8 with TRBJ2-7; D might be TRBD1 (5 bases). The CDR3 has 13 amino acids. The V end was cut by 10 bases, the J end by 0 bases, with 13 bases between. The germline V gene encodes CDR1 SGHVS and CDR2 FQNEAQ.

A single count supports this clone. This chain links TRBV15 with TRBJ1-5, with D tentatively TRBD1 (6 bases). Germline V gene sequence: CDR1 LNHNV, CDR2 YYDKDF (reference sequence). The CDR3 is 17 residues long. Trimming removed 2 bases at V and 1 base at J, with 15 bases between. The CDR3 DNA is TGTGCCACCAGCAGAATTATAGGGCAGGGGAGCAATCAGCCCCAGCATTTT. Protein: CATSRIIGQGSNQPQHF.

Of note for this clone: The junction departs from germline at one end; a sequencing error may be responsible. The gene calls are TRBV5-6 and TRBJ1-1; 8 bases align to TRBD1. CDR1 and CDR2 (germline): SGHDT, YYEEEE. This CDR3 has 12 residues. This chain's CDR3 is CASSIKGQALYF. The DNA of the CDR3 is TGTGCCAGCAGTATAAAGGGACAGGCCCTATACTTT.

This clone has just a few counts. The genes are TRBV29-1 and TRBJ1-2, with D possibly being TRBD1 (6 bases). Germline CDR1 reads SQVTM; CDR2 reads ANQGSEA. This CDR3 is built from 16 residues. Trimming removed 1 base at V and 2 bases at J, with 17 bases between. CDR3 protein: CSVEAGPGGTNYGYTF. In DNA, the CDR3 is TGCAGCGTTGAAGCCGGGCCCGGGGGGACAAACTATGGCTACACCTTC. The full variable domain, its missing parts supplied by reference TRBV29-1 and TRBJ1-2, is SAVISQKPSRDICQRGTSLTIQCQVDSQVTMMFWYRQQPGQSLTLIATANQGSEATYESGFVIDKFPISRPNLTFSTLTVSNMSPEDSSIYLCSVEAGPGGTNYGYTFGSGTRLTVV.

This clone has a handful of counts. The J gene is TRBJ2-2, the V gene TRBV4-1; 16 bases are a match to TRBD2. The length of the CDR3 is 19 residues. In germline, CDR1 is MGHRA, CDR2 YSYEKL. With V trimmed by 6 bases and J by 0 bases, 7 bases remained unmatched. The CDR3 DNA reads TGCGCCAGCAGTTCGCCGGGACTAGCGGGAGGGCCGAACACCGGGGAGCTGTTTTTT. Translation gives CASSSPGLAGGPNTGELFF.

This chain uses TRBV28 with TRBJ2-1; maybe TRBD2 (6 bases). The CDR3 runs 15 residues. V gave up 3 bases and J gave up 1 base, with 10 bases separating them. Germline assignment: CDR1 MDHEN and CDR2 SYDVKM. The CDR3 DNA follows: TGTGCCAGCAGTTTTACGGGGGTTTCCTACAATGAGCAGTTCTTC. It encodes CASSFTGVSYNEQFF. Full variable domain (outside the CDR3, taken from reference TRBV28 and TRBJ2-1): DVKVTQSSRYLVKRTGEKVFLECVQDMDHENMFWYRQDPGLGLRLIYFSYDVKMKEKGDIPEGYSVSREKKERFSLILESASTNQTSMYLCASSFTGVSYNEQFFGPGTRLTVL.

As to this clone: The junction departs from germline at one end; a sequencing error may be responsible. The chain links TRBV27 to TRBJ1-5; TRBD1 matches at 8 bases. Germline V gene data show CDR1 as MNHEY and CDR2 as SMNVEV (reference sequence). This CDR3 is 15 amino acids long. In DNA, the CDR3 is TGTGCCAGCAGATTATGGGGACAGGATAATCAGCCCCAGCATTTT. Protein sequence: CASRLWGQDNQPQHF.

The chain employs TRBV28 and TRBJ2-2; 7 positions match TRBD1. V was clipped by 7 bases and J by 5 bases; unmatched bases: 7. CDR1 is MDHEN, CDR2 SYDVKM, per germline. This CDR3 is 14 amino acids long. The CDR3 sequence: CASKAGGETGELFF. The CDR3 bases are TGTGCCAGCAAGGCAGGGGGAGAGACCGGGGAGCTGTTTTTT.

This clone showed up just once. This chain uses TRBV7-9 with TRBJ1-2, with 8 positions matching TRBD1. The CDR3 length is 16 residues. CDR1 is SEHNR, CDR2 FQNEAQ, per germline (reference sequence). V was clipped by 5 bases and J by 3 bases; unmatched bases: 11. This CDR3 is CASSARSRGHDYGYTF. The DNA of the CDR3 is TGTGCCAGCAGCGCCCGGAGCAGGGGGCACGACTATGGCTACACCTTC.

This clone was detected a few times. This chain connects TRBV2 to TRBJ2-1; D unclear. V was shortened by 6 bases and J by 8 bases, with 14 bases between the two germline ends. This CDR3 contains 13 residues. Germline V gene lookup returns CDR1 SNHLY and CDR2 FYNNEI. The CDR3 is CASSPTYRDEQFF. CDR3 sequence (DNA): TGTGCCAGCAGCCCGACTTACCGCGATGAGCAGTTCTTC.

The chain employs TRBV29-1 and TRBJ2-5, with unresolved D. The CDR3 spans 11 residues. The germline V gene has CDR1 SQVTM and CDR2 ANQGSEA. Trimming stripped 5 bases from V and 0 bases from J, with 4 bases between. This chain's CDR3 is CSVLNQETQYF. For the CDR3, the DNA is TGCAGCGTTCTAAACCAAGAGACCCAGTACTTC. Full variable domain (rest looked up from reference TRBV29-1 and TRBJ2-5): SAVISQKPSRDICQRGTSLTIQCQVDSQVTMMFWYRQQPGQSLTLIATANQGSEATYESGFVIDKFPISRPNLTFSTLTVSNMSPEDSSIYLCSVLNQETQYFGPGTRLLVL.

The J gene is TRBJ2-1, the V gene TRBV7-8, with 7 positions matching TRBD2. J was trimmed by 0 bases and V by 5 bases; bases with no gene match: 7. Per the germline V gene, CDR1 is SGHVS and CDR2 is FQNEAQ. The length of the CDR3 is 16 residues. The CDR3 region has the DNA TGTGCCAGCAGCCCCAATGGCGGGAGCTCCTACAATGAGCAGTTCTTC. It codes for CASSPNGGSSYNEQFF.

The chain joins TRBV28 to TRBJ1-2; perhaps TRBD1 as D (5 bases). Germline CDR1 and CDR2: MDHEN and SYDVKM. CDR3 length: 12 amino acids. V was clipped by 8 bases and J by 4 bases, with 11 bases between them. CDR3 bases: TGTGCCAGCTTAGGGCAGGGCTATGGCTACACCTTC. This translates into CASLGQGYGYTF.

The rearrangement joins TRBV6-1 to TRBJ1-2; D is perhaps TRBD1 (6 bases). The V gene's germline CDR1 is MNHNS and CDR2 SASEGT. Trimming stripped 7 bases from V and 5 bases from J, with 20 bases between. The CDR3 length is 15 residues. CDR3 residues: CASTRNLRQEYGYTF. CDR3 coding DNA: TGTGCCAGCACTAGAAATCTTAGACAGGAATATGGCTACACCTTC.

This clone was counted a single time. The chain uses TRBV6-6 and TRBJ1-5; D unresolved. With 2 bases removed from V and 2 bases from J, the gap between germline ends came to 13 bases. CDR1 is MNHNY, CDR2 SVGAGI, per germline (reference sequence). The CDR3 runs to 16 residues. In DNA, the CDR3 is TGTGCCAGCAGTTACCTTACCCTAGAAGGCAATCAGCCCCAGCATTTT. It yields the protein CASSYLTLEGNQPQHF.

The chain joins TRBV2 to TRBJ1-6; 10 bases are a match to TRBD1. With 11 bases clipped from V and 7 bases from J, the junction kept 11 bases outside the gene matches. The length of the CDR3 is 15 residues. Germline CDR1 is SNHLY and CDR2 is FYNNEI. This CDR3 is CAGLRDRGLNSPLHF. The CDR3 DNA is TGTGCCGGATTGAGGGACAGGGGATTGAATTCACCCCTCCACTTT.

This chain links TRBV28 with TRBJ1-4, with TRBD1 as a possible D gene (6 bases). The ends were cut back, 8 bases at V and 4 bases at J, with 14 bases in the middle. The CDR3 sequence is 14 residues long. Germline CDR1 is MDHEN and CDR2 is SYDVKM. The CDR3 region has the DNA TGTGCCAGCCACTCCCTGGACAGTAATGAAAAACTGTTTTTT. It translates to CASHSLDSNEKLFF.

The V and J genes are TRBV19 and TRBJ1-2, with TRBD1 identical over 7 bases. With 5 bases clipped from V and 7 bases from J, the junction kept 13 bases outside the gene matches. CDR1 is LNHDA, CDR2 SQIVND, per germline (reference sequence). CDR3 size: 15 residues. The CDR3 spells CASSVSGTVRSGYTF. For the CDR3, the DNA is TGTGCCAGTAGTGTTTCCGGGACAGTGAGGTCTGGCTACACCTTC.

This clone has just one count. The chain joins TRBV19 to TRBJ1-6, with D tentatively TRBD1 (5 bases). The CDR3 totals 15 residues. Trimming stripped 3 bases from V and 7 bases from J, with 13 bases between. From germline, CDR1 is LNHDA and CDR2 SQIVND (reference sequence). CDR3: CASSMTLDRNSPLHF. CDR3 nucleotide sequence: TGTGCCAGTAGTATGACCCTTGACAGAAATTCACCCCTCCACTTT. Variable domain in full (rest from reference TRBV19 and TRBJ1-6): DGGITQSPKYLFRKEGQNVTLSCEQNLNHDAMYWYRQDPGQGLRLIYYSQIVNDFQKGDIAEGYSVSREKKESFPLTVTSAQKNPTAFYLCASSMTLDRNSPLHFGNGTRLTVT.

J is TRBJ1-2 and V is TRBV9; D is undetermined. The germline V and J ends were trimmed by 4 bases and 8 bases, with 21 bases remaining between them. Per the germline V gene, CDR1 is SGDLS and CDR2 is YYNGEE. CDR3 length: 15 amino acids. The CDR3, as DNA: TGTGCCAGCAGCCCCCAGAGCGGACTCCTCGGGGGCTACACCTTC. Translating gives CASSPQSGLLGGYTF.

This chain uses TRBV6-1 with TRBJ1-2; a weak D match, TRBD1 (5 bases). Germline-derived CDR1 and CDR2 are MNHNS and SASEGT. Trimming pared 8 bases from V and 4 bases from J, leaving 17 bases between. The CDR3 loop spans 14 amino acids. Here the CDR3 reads CASFDSQMTYGYTF. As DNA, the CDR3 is TGTGCCAGCTTTGACAGCCAAATGACCTATGGCTACACCTTC.